Below are 26 T cell receptor beta chains sequenced from a single sample in a study of vaccination effects on CD4 cells after COVID-19. After expansion with viral peptide pools in the ViraFEST assay, antigen-specific CD4+ T cells were sequenced. Having been cultured for about 10 days, the cells underwent CD4+ T cell isolation. The person acquired a PCR-confirmed SARS-CoV-2 infection between March and December 2020. Only in-frame clones appear in the TCRdb table, and some are missing; sequencing was by immunoSEQ multiplex PCR. The top ten clones hold 5.5% of a sample with more than 45,000 clones, 76% of them seen once. No antigens are known for them. Material: CD4+ T cells from PBMCs cultured with HIV peptides, obtained before COVID-19 vaccination. Regarding subset: HIV-1 Nef peptide pool negative control/reference culture. These receptors were collected from a human donor who had a prior SARS-CoV-2 infection.

A few counts support this clone. This chain links TRBV21-1 with TRBJ1-2; TRBD1 is the table's D call and was not checked against the DNA. TRBV21-1 is a recognized pseudogene. The CDR3 has 15 residues. In DNA form, the CDR3 reads TGTGCCAGCAGCAAAGTAGGGGGACAGAACTATGGCTACACCTTC. The encoded protein is CASSKVGGQNYGYTF.

For the CDR3, the DNA is TGTGCCAGCAAGAGTGGTAGGCAGTACGAGCAGTACTTC. Protein sequence: CASKSGRQYEQYF. This chain connects TRBV2 to TRBJ2-7; D is unresolved. Germline V gene data show CDR1 as SNHLY and CDR2 as FYNNEI. V lost 7 bases and J lost 4, with 14 bases in between. This CDR3 is 13 amino acids long.

The V call is TRBV18, the J call TRBJ2-7; possible D gene TRBD2, 6 bases. V lost 11 bases and J 2 bases, leaving 25 bases between the germline ends. Germline V lookup: CDR1 KGHSH, CDR2 LQKENI. This CDR3 is built from 16 residues. The CDR3 nucleotides are TGTGCCGCTAGTAATGGGACTGTCAGTAGGCCCTACGAGCAGTACTTC. Its protein is CAASNGTVSRPYEQYF.

CDR3 residues: CASSPRQDAPEKLFF. CDR3 nucleotide sequence: TGTGCCAGCTCACCCCGACAGGACGCCCCTGAAAAACTGTTTTTT. The chain joins TRBV18 to TRBJ1-4; perhaps TRBD1 as D (6 bases). The CDR3 length is 15 residues. Germline-derived CDR1 and CDR2 are KGHSH and LQKENI. Trimming shortened V by 3 bases and J by 7 bases, and 15 bases separated the two germline ends.

The rearrangement links TRBV6-5 to TRBJ2-6; the D is unclear. CDR1 is MNHEY and CDR2 is SVGAGI in the germline V gene. Trimming left V 2 bases short and J 1 base short, with 6 bases between. This CDR3 is 15 amino acids long. DNA for the CDR3: TGTGCCAGCAGTTACCGGGTTTCTGGGGCCAACGTCCTGACTTTC. It codes for CASSYRVSGANVLTF.

The rearrangement joins TRBV5-1 to TRBJ2-7, with a possible D match to TRBD2 (6 bases). Looked up from germline, CDR1 is SGHRS and CDR2 is YFSETQ. The V and J ends lost 0 bases and 3 bases respectively, with 10 bases between them. CDR3 length: 14 amino acids. The CDR3 bases are TGCGCCAGCAGCTTGGTTGGTAGCGGCTACGAGCAGTACTTC. This encodes CASSLVGSGYEQYF.

Judged by abundance, this clone is medium-sized (0.01 to 0.1%). This sample also contains other DNA sequences that code for the same CDR3. The chain links TRBV4-2 to TRBJ2-5, with 7 bases aligning to TRBD1. Germline CDR1 reads LGHNA; CDR2 reads YNFKEQ. The V and J ends lost 3 bases and 3 bases, in that order; junction bases with no gene match: 4. The CDR3 loop spans 14 amino acids. The CDR3 sequence is CASSQGTAKETQYF. CDR3 nucleotide sequence: TGTGCCAGCAGCCAGGGGACAGCGAAAGAGACCCAGTACTTC.

This clone was observed a single time. The CDR3: CASSDRELSYNEQFF. Written as DNA, the CDR3 is TGTGCCAGCAGTGACAGGGAACTCTCCTACAATGAGCAGTTCTTC. The V and J genes are TRBV2 and TRBJ2-1; weak D call: TRBD1 (5 bases). The CDR3 length is 15 residues. Germline assignment: CDR1 SNHLY and CDR2 FYNNEI. The V end was cut by 3 bases, the J end by 0 bases, with 9 bases between.

The rearrangement links TRBV4-1 to TRBJ2-5, with 7 bases that match TRBD1. The J segment lost 0 bases and the V segment lost 2 bases, leaving 3 bases of the junction unmatched. Germline V gene sequence: CDR1 MGHRA, CDR2 YSYEKL. The CDR3 runs 15 residues. The CDR3 reads CASSQTDRNQETQYF. The CDR3 DNA sequence: TGCGCCAGCAGCCAAACGGACAGGAACCAAGAGACCCAGTACTTC.

The chain links TRBV9 to TRBJ2-1; D unresolved. Germline V lookup: CDR1 SGDLS, CDR2 YYNGEE. V was trimmed by 0 bases and J by 0 bases, leaving 1 base between them. This CDR3 is 13 amino acids long. The CDR3 DNA follows: TGTGCCAGCAGCGTAGACTCCTACAATGAGCAGTTCTTC. Residues: CASSVDSYNEQFF.

The chain has TRBV11-3 and TRBJ2-7; D possibly matches TRBD1 or TRBD2 (6 bases each). The germline gives CDR1 SGHNT, CDR2 YENEEA. Between the trimmed V and J ends, which lost 5 bases and 0 bases, there was a span of 17 bases. The CDR3 has 16 amino acids. The CDR3 is CASSLGRGEISYEQYF. Written as DNA, the CDR3 is TGTGCCAGCAGCCTCGGTAGGGGGGAAATCTCCTACGAGCAGTACTTC.

This clone was seen only a few times. The V gene is TRBV6-2 or TRBV6-3, the J gene TRBJ2-1, with D tentatively TRBD2 (6 bases). Germline V lookup: CDR1 MNHEY, CDR2 SVGEGT. Trimming removed 2 bases from V and 0 bases from J, with 14 bases in between. This CDR3 has 17 residues. The DNA for the CDR3 is TGTGCCAGCAGTTACCGACCAGCGGGTTCCTCCTACAATGAGCAGTTCTTC. This translates into CASSYRPAGSSYNEQFF.

In regard to this clone: Additional DNA sequences in this sample encode the identical CDR3. The CDR3 loop is CASSVQGYEQYF. The CDR3 DNA sequence: TGTGCCAGCAGCGTACAGGGCTACGAGCAGTACTTC. V is TRBV2 and J is TRBJ2-7, with a tentative D call TRBD1 (6 bases). Trimming left V 6 bases short and J 3 bases short, with 9 bases between. Per the germline V gene, CDR1 is SNHLY and CDR2 is FYNNEI. This CDR3 is built from 12 residues. The variable domain in full, with the rest retrieved from reference TRBV2 and TRBJ2-7, is EPEVTQTPSHQVTQMGQEVILRCVPISNHLYFYWYRQILGQKVEFLVSFYNNEISEKSEIFDDQFSVERPDGSNFTLKIRSTKLEDSAMYFCASSVQGYEQYFGPGTRLTVT.

The chain carries TRBV11-2 and TRBJ2-1, with 10 bases matching TRBD2. CDR1 is SGHAT and CDR2 is FQNNGV in the germline V gene. The CDR3 has 15 amino acids. V trimming: 5 bases; J trimming: 12 bases; junction bases outside the gene matches: 13. As DNA, the CDR3 is TGTGCCAGCAGCCAAACAGCGGGAGGGTCCGGGGTGCAGTTCTTC. Translated, it gives CASSQTAGGSGVQFF.

This chain uses TRBV25-1 with TRBJ1-4, with 10 bases aligning to TRBD1. The CDR3 is made up of 16 amino acids. With 5 bases clipped from V and 8 bases from J, the junction kept 11 bases outside the gene matches. Germline assignment: CDR1 MGHDK and CDR2 SYGVNS. CDR3 residues: CASSPHGTGAREKLFF. CDR3 DNA sequence: TGTGCCAGCAGTCCCCATGGGACAGGGGCTCGGGAAAAACTGTTTTTT.

The chain has TRBV4-2 and TRBJ2-3; D not resolved. CDR1 and CDR2 from the germline V gene are LGHNA and YNFKEQ. Trimming shortened V by 4 bases and J by 2 bases, and 10 bases separated the two germline ends. The CDR3 length is 14 residues. CDR3 protein: CASSPRANTDTQYF. CDR3 bases: TGTGCCAGCAGCCCCCGGGCCAACACAGATACGCAGTATTTT.

This chain joins TRBV7-6 and TRBJ2-5, with TRBD2 matching 10 bases. CDR3 size: 17 residues. Germline loops: CDR1 SGHVS, CDR2 FNYEAQ. Trimming removed 3 bases from V and 5 bases from J; junction bases left unmatched: 12. In DNA, the CDR3 is TGTGCCAGCAGCTTCGGGGGCGGGCTAGCGGGAGATGAGACCCAGTACTTC. Residues: CASSFGGGLAGDETQYF.

The V call is TRBV30, the J call TRBJ2-2; D may be TRBD1 (6 bases). V lost 0 bases, J lost 7 bases, and 9 bases lay in between. The CDR3 has 13 residues. Germline V lookup: CDR1 GTSNPN, CDR2 SVGIG (reference sequence). In DNA form, the CDR3 reads TGTGCCTGGAGTGTAGGGGGAAACGGGGAGCTGTTTTTT. Translation: CAWSVGGNGELFF.

The chain combines TRBV11-3 with TRBJ2-7, with D uncertain. The CDR3 sequence is 16 residues long. Germline V gene sequence: CDR1 SGHNT, CDR2 YENEEA. V was trimmed by 0 bases and J by 2 bases, leaving 14 bases between them. Here the CDR3 reads CASSLDLTRGAYEQYF. Here the CDR3 DNA reads TGTGCCAGCAGCTTAGATCTTACTCGTGGGGCCTACGAGCAGTACTTC.

The chain has TRBV9 and TRBJ2-2; a weak D match, TRBD1 (6 bases). Germline CDR1 reads SGDLS; CDR2 reads YYNGEE. With 3 bases removed from V and 1 base from J, the gap between germline ends came to 10 bases. This CDR3 contains 15 residues. CDR3 loop: CASSATGQNTGELFF. The DNA for the CDR3 is TGTGCCAGCAGCGCGACGGGACAGAACACCGGGGAGCTGTTTTTT.

This clone was picked up a small number of times. The rearrangement joins TRBV24-1 to TRBJ2-1; 7 nucleotides match TRBD2. The germline V gene encodes CDR1 KGHDR and CDR2 SFDVKD. The length of the CDR3 is 17 residues. J gave up 0 bases and V 4 bases, and 8 bases lay outside the gene matches. CDR3 sequence reads: CATSETSVTSSYNEQFF. CDR3 in DNA: TGTGCCACCAGTGAAACTAGCGTTACTAGCTCCTACAATGAGCAGTTCTTC.

J is TRBJ1-4 and V is TRBV11-3; 7 bases agree with TRBD1. Germline CDR1 and CDR2: SGHNT and YENEEA. This CDR3 spans 15 amino acids. Losses at the gene ends were 5 bases for V and 8 bases for J; bases not matched to a gene: 11. The CDR3 here is CASSPRQGKWEKLFF. CDR3 in DNA: TGTGCCAGCAGCCCTCGACAGGGTAAGTGGGAAAAACTGTTTTTT.

The genes are TRBV6-5 and TRBJ2-1; D might be TRBD1 (6 bases). The CDR3 length is 13 residues. Germline V CDR1 and CDR2: MNHEY, SVGAGI. Trimming shortened V by 8 bases and J by 4 bases, and 12 bases separated the two germline ends. CDR3 sequence reads: CASGQTGYNEQFF. CDR3 DNA sequence: TGTGCCAGCGGACAGACAGGTTACAATGAGCAGTTCTTC.

This chain joins TRBV11-2 and TRBJ2-7, with a weak D call TRBD1 (5 bases). CDR3 length equals 14 residues. With 4 bases removed from V and 0 bases from J, the gap between germline ends came to 10 bases. Germline-derived CDR1 and CDR2 are SGHAT and FQNNGV. CDR3 nucleotides: TGTGCCAGCAGCTCATCCGGACACTCCTACGAGCAGTACTTC. This sequence encodes CASSSSGHSYEQYF.

The chain recombines TRBV2 with TRBJ1-2, with 9 bases that match TRBD1. Germline V gene lookup returns CDR1 SNHLY and CDR2 FYNNEI. Trimming at V came to 4 bases and at J to 6 bases, leaving 12 bases not matched to a gene. This CDR3 region has 16 residues. The CDR3 reads CASSGLMGQGGHGYTF. The CDR3 nucleotides read TGTGCCAGCAGTGGTCTAATGGGACAGGGTGGTCATGGCTACACCTTC.

This clone was seen a few times. V gene TRBV5-5 combines with J gene TRBJ2-1; D uncertain. The CDR3 covers 12 residues. V was pared by 0 bases and J by 12 bases, with 10 bases between. CDR1 is SGHKS, CDR2 YYEKEE, per germline (reference sequence). The CDR3 protein is CASSLVLELQFF. The CDR3 DNA follows: TGTGCCAGCAGCTTGGTGCTGGAACTGCAGTTCTTC. The full variable domain, rest sourced from reference TRBV5-5 and TRBJ2-1, is DAGVTQSPTHLIKTRGQQVTLRCSPISGHKSVSWYQQVLGQGPQFIFQYYEKEERGRGNFPDRFSARQFPNYSSELNVNALLLGDSALYLCASSLVLELQFFGPGTRLTVL.